This entry lists 15 T cell receptor beta chains sequenced from one sample in a study of blood T cell repertoires in COVID-19. Sequenced by immunoSEQ multiplex PCR; TCRdb stores in-frame clones only, minus some. The sample lists about 140,000 clones; about 86% were seen once. The source material was peripheral blood. The receptors originated from a woman aged 45-65 years with active or convalescent COVID-19.

V and J are TRBV4-3 and TRBJ2-2, with D unclear. V lost 0 bases, J lost 7 bases, and 9 bases lay in between. There are 14 residues in the CDR3. Germline V gene sequence: CDR1 LGHNA, CDR2 YSLEER. The DNA of the CDR3 is TGCGCCAGCAGCCAAGAACCTGGCCACGGGGAGCTGTTTTTT. It translates to CASSQEPGHGELFF.

CDR3 coding DNA: TGTGCCAGCAGCCCGGACAGACCCGGGCAGCCCCAGCATTTT. It codes for CASSPDRPGQPQHF. The chain links TRBV7-9 to TRBJ1-5, with D tentatively TRBD1 (6 bases). Trimming removed 5 bases from V and 7 bases from J, with 15 bases in between. Looked up from germline, CDR1 is SEHNR and CDR2 is FQNEAQ (reference sequence). CDR3 size: 14 residues. Based on the CDR3 plus reference TRBV7-9 and TRBJ1-5, the full variable domain is DTGVSQNPRHKITKRGQNVTFRCDPISEHNRLYWYRQTLGQGPEFLTYFQNEAQLEKSRLLSDRFSAERPKGSFSTLEIQRTEQGDSAMYLCASSPDRPGQPQHFGDGTRLSIL.

The V gene is TRBV28, the J gene TRBJ2-5, with D tentatively TRBD2 (6 bases). Trimming pared 4 bases from V and 6 bases from J, leaving 15 bases between. The length of the CDR3 is 14 residues. CDR1 MDHEN and CDR2 SYDVKM come from the germline V gene. Written as DNA, the CDR3 is TGTGCCAGCAGTTCCCCGGTGGGGGGACAGACCCAGTACTTC. Residues: CASSSPVGGQTQYF.

The chain carries TRBV7-3 and TRBJ2-1, with 7 bases matching TRBD2. Germline trimming cut 0 bases from V and 5 bases from J; bases unmatched to any gene: 4. This CDR3 region has 15 residues. From germline, CDR1 is SGHTA and CDR2 FQGTGA. For the CDR3, the DNA is TGTGCCAGCAGCTTAACCGGGAGGTCCGACAATGAGCAGTTCTTC. This codes for CASSLTGRSDNEQFF. Full variable domain (rest looked up from reference TRBV7-3 and TRBJ2-1): GAGVSQTPSNKVTEKGKYVELRCDPISGHTALYWYRQSLGQGPEFLIYFQGTGAADDSGLPNDRFFAVRPEGSVSTLKIQRTERGDSAVYLCASSLTGRSDNEQFFGPGTRLTVL.

The CDR3 DNA is TGTGCCTGGAGTGGGACAGGGGCCTATGGCTACACCTTC. It is translated as CAWSGTGAYGYTF. The chain is built from TRBV30 and TRBJ1-2; 9 nucleotides line up with TRBD1. The length of the CDR3 is 13 residues. Germline V CDR1 and CDR2: GTSNPN, SVGIG (reference sequence). J was trimmed by 4 bases and V by 1 base; bases with no gene match: 1.

The genes are TRBV27 and TRBJ1-4; weak D call: TRBD1 (6 bases). The length of the CDR3 is 13 residues. Germline CDR1 and CDR2: MNHEY and SMNVEV (reference sequence). The V end lost 7 bases, the J end lost 6 bases, and 12 bases lay between the germline ends. CDR3: CASTPHRDEKLFF. CDR3 sequence (DNA): TGTGCCAGCACCCCCCACAGGGATGAAAAACTGTTTTTT.

The chain has TRBV5-8 and TRBJ2-7, with a tentative D call TRBD1 (5 bases). The CDR3 extends over 14 amino acids. CDR1 is SGHTS and CDR2 is YDEGEE in the germline V gene. The V end lost 6 bases, the J end lost 2 bases, and 15 bases lay between the germline ends. The CDR3 reads CASTLQGLPYEQYF. CDR3 DNA sequence: TGTGCCAGCACCCTGCAGGGCCTTCCCTACGAGCAGTACTTC.

V is TRBV5-1 and J is TRBJ2-7, with 10 nucleotides matching TRBD1. Germline V gene lookup returns CDR1 SGHRS and CDR2 YFSETQ. V was pared by 3 bases and J by 3 bases, with 3 bases of the junction left unmatched. The CDR3 is 14 residues long. The CDR3 DNA follows: TGCGCCAGCAGCTGGGGGACAGGGGACTACGAGCAGTACTTC. Translation: CASSWGTGDYEQYF.

This chain joins TRBV12-5 and TRBJ2-3; D possibly corresponds to TRBD1 (5 bases). The germline CDR1 and CDR2 sequences are LGHNT and FRNRAP. V lost 0 bases and J lost 4, with 14 bases in between. The CDR3 runs to 16 residues. CDR3 in DNA: TGTGCTAGTGGTTTGGTACCCGGCAGGGCCGCAGATACGCAGTATTTT. This encodes CASGLVPGRAADTQYF.

The chain employs TRBV9 and TRBJ1-2; D not certain. Germline CDR1 is SGDLS and CDR2 is YYNGEE. With 0 bases removed from V and 8 bases from J, the gap between germline ends came to 11 bases. The CDR3 extends over 13 amino acids. This chain's CDR3 is CASSVDTGGGYTF. In nucleotides, the CDR3 is TGTGCCAGCAGCGTAGACACCGGAGGGGGCTACACCTTC.

The chain carries TRBV7-2 and TRBJ1-4; 8 bases are a match to TRBD1. This CDR3 is 15 amino acids long. CDR1 and CDR2 (germline): SGHTA, FQGNSA. Trimming removed 5 bases from V and 5 bases from J; junction bases left unmatched: 7. The CDR3 loop is CASSRRTGLNEKLFF. As DNA, the CDR3 is TGTGCCAGCAGCAGACGGACAGGGTTAAATGAAAAACTGTTTTTT. Full variable domain (remainder filled in from reference TRBV7-2 and TRBJ1-4): GAGVSQSPSNKVTEKGKDVELRCDPISGHTALYWYRQSLGQGLEFLIYFQGNSAPDKSGLPSDRFSAERTGGSVSTLTIQRTQQEDSAVYLCASSRRTGLNEKLFFGSGTQLSVL.

The V and J genes are TRBV7-3 and TRBJ2-1; no reliable D call. The CDR3 spans 11 residues. V lost 5 bases and J lost 8, with 7 bases in between. Germline-derived CDR1 and CDR2 are SGHTA and FQGTGA. As DNA, the CDR3 is TGTGCCAGCAGCCTTGGAGATGAGCAGTTCTTC. Translating gives CASSLGDEQFF.

V is TRBV7-9 and J is TRBJ1-4, with unresolved D. V was trimmed by 3 bases and J by 7 bases, leaving 9 bases between them. The V gene's germline CDR1 is SEHNR and CDR2 FQNEAQ (reference sequence). The CDR3 spans 13 residues. CDR3 DNA: TGTGCCAGCAGCTTGGAGGGTCGTGAAAAACTGTTTTTT. Protein product: CASSLEGREKLFF.

The gene calls are TRBV29-1 and TRBJ1-1, with 9 bases matching TRBD1. The CDR3 runs 18 residues. The V gene's germline CDR1 is SQVTM and CDR2 ANQGSEA. J was trimmed by 3 bases and V by 4 bases; bases with no gene match: 18. The CDR3 DNA is TGCAGCGTTGCGCGGGGTGTAGGGACAGGGTTTACCTACACTGAAGCTTTCTTT. This translates into CSVARGVGTGFTYTEAFF.

The V call is TRBV20-1, the J call TRBJ2-7, with TRBD2 matching 10 bases. CDR1 and CDR2 (germline): DFQATT, SNEGSKA (reference sequence). The CDR3 covers 14 residues. V lost 3 bases, J lost 5 bases, and 7 bases stayed unmatched. In DNA form, the CDR3 reads TGCAGTGCTAGTCCCCTAGCGGGAGCCCACGAGCAGTACTTC. Translating gives CSASPLAGAHEQYF.